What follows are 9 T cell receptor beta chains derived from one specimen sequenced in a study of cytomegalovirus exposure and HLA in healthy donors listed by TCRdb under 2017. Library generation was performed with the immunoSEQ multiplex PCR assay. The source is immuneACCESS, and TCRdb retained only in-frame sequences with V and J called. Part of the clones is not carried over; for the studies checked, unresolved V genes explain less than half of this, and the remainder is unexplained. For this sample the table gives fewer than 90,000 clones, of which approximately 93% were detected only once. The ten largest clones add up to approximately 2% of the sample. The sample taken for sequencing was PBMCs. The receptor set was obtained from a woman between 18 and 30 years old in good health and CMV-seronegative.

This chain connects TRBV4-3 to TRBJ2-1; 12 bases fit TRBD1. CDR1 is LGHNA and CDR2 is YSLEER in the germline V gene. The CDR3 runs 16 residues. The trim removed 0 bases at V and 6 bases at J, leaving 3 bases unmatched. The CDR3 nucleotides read TGCGCCAGCAGCCAAGAGGGGACAGGGGGCCGCAATGAGCAGTTCTTC. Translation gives CASSQEGTGGRNEQFF.

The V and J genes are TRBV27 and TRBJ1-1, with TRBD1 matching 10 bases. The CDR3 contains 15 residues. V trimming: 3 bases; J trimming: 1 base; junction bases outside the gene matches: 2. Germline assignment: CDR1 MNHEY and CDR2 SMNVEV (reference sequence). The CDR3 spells CASSFRTGGNTEAFF. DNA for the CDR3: TGTGCCAGCAGTTTCCGGACAGGGGGGAACACTGAAGCTTTCTTT.

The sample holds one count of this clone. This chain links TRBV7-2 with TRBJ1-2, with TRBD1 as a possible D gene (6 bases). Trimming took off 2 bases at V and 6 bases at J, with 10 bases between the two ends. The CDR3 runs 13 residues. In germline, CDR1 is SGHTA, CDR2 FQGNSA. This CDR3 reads CASSLTQGNGYTF. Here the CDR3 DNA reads TGTGCCAGCAGCTTAACTCAGGGGAATGGCTACACCTTC.

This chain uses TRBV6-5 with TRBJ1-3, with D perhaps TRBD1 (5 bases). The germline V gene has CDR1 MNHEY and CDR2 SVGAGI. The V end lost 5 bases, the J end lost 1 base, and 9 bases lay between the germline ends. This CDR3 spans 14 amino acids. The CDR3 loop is CASSRDRSGNTIYF. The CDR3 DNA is TGTGCCAGCAGTCGAGACAGATCTGGAAACACCATATATTTT.

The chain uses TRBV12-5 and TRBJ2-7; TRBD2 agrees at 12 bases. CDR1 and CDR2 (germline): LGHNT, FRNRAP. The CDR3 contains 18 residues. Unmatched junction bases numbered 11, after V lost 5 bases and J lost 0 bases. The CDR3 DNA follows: TGTGCTAGTGGTGGGCCGGGACTAGCGGGTGGTAGCTCCTACGAGCAGTACTTC. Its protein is CASGGPGLAGGSSYEQYF.

The CDR3 reads CAISYRENTDTQYF. CDR3 DNA: TGTGCCATCAGCTACAGGGAGAACACAGATACGCAGTATTTT. The chain joins TRBV10-3 to TRBJ2-3; perhaps TRBD1 as D (6 bases). With 6 bases removed from V and 2 bases from J, the gap between germline ends came to 12 bases. Germline CDR1 reads ENHRY; CDR2 reads SYGVKD. The CDR3 spans 14 residues.

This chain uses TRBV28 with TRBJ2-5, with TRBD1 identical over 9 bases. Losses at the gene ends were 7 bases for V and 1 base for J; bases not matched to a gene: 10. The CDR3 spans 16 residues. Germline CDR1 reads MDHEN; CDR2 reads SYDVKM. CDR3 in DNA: TGTGCCAGCATTCCCGGACAGGGGAGGCCCCAAGAGACCCAGTACTTC. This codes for CASIPGQGRPQETQYF.

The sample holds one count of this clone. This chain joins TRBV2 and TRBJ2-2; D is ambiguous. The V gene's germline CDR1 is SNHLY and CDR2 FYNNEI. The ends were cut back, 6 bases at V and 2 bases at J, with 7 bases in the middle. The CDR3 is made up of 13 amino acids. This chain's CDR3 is CASREINTGELFF. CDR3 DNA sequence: TGTGCCAGCAGGGAGATAAACACCGGGGAGCTGTTTTTT.

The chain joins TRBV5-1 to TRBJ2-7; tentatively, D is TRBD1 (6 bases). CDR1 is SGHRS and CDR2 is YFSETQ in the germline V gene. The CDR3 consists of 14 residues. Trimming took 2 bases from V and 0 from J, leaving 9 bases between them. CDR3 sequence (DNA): TGCGCCAGCAGCTTTTGGACAGTCTCCTACGAGCAGTACTTC. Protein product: CASSFWTVSYEQYF.